Listed below are T cell receptor beta chains from one sample, sequenced in a study of blood T cells in healthy people across ages. TCRdb called the 5' RACE reads again in MiXCR, with one record for every CDR3 protein. The sample lists 710,000 or so distinct CDR3 sequences; about a third were seen once. The sequencing sample was made of blood. These TCRs come from a woman of 80 years or more in good health. The CDR3 runs from the conserved cysteine through the conserved F or W. D genes are given only for firm matches. Clone size, where shown, is once, few, many, or a class for clones that have expanded.

D | J | V | size | length | DNA | CDR3
TRBD1 | TRBJ1-5 | TRBV7-9 | many | 15 | TGTGCCAGCAGCAACACAGGGGAATCCAATCAGCCCCAGCATTTT | CASSNTGESNQPQHF
. | TRBJ2-1 | TRBV27 | . | 13 | TGTGCCAGCAGTTCCGCAGGGGCCTACGAGCAGTTCTTC | CASSSAGAYEQFF
TRBD1 | TRBJ2-7 | TRBV20-1 | many | 12 | TGCAGTGCAAACGGACAGGGCTACGAGCAGTACTTC | CSANGQGYEQYF
TRBD2 | TRBJ2-3 | TRBV4-1 | many | 19 | TGCGCCAGCAGCCAAGAGGGGCTAGCGGGGGCCCTCCAAACAGATACGCAGTATTTT | CASSQEGLAGALQTDTQYF
. | TRBJ1-1 | TRBV15 | few | 13 | TGTGCCACCAGCAGGGCGAGACAGGTTGAAGCTTTCTTT | CATSRARQVEAFF
. | TRBJ2-5 | TRBV7-2 | . | 15 | TGTGCCAGCAGCTTACATTCAGGGCCAGGAGAGACCCAGTACTTC | CASSLHSGPGETQYF
TRBD1 | TRBJ1-1 | TRBV7-6 | . | 13 | TGTGCCAGCAGCTTAATCTCAGGGGGTGAAGCTTTCTTT | CASSLISGGEAFF
. | TRBJ2-7 | TRBV3-1 | medium-sized | 15 | TGTGCCAGCAGCCAAGCCCCGACCAAAAACTACGAGCAGTACTTC | CASSQAPTKNYEQYF
. | TRBJ1-1 | TRBV30 | . | 14 | TGTGCCTGGAGTGTACGGGCAGGGGTTACTGAAGCTTTCTTT | CAWSVRAGVTEAFF
. | TRBJ1-2 | TRBV5-1 | . | 15 | TGCGCCAGCAGCTTGGAGCCTAGGGCGAACTATGGCTACACCTTC | CASSLEPRANYGYTF
TRBD1 | TRBJ1-5 | TRBV20-1 | many | 15 | TGCAGTGCTAGAGACTCGGACAGGGGAGGTCAGCCCCAGCATTTT | CSARDSDRGGQPQHF